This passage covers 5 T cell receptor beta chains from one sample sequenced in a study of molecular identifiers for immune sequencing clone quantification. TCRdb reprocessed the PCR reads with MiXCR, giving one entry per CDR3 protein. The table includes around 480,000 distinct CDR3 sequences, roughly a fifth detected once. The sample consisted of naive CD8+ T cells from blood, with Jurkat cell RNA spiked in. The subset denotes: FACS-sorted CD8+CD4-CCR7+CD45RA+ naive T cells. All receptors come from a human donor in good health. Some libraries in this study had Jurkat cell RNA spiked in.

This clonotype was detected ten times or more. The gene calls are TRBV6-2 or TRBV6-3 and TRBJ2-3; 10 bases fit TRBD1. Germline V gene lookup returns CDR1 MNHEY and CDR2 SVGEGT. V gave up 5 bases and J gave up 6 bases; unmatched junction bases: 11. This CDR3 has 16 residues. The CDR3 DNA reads TGTGCCAGCAGTCCATGGGACAGGGGATCCGAGGATACGCAGTATTTT. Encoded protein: CASSPWDRGSEDTQYF.

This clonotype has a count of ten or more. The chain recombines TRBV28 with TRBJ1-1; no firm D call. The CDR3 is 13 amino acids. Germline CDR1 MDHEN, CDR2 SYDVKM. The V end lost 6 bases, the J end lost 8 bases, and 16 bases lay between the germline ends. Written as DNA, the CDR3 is TGTGCCAGCAGCTATTTAGGGCAGGCGGAAGCTTTCTTT. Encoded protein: CASSYLGQAEAFF.

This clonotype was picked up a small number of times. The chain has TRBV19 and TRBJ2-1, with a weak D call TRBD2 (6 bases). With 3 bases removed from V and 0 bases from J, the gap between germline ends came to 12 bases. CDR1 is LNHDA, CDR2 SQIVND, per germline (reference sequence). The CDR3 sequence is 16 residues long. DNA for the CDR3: TGTGCCAGTAGTATGGGACTTGCGAGCTCCTACAATGAGCAGTTCTTC. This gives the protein CASSMGLASSYNEQFF.

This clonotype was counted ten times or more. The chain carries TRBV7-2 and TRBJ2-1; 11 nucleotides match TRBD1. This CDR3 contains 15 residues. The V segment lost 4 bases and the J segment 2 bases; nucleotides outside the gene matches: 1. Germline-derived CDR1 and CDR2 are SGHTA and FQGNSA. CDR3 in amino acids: CASSSDRGPYNEQFF. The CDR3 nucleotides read TGTGCCAGCAGCTCGGACAGGGGGCCCTACAATGAGCAGTTCTTC.

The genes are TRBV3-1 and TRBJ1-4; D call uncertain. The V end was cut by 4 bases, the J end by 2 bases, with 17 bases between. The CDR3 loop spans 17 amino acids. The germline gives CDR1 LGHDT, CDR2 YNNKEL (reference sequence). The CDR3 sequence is CASSRRRGGPTNEKLFF. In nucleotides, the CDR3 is TGTGCCAGCAGCCGACGTCGTGGCGGGCCCACTAATGAAAAACTGTTTTTT.